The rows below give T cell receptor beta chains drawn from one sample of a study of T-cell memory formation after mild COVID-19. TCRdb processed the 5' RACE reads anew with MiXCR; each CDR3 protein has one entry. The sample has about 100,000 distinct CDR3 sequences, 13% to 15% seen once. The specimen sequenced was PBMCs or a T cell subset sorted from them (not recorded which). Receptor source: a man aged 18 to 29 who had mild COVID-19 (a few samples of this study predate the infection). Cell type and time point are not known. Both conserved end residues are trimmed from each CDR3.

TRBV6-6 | AAGRIPLH
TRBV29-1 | SVALGGGTEAF
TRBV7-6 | ASSLSSWDGSYEQY
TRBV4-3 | ASSQAKYQETQY
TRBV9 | ASSAGDGDNEQF
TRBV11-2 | ASSLAVSGMWDEQY
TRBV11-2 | ASSHSTGDYEQY
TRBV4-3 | ASSQELAGALGGYT
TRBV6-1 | ASSERQGPSTDTQY
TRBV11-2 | ASSLGATGAEPQH
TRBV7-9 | ASSPGWAGASTDTQY
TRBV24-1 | ATRTGGNYNEQF
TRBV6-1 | ASRGLTSGDYNEQF
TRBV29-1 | SPTLGGTDTQY
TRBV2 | ASSDIAVELNEQF
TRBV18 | ASSLTRASGYGYT
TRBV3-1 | ASGENTDTQY
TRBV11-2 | ASSSGQGINNEQF
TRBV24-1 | ATSDLHLRGDSNEKLF
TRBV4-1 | ASSQGQSKETQY
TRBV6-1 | ASSEGWEANGYT
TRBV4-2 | ASSQDTERLVGETQY
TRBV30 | AWSVGQGRDTQY
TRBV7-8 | ASSRGPGNSPLH
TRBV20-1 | SARAGANQPQH
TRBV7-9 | ASSPPGTLEAF
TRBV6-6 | ASSYRGLAGFTDTQY
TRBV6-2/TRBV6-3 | ATQGGSYNEQF
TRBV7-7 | ASSLAGSENTGELF
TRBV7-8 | ASSLPGLAAPYEQY
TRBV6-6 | ASSHRTANTEAF
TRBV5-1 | ASWQGANTGELF
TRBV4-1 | ASSQDVGGVGELF
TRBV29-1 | SVYLNTGELF
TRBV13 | ASSSPGLRGYT
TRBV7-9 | ASSFGQTQY
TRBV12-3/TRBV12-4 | ASSYAVTGELF
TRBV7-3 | ASSLDGGPETQY
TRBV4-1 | ASSQMDAGGYEQY
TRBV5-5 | ASSPTRGPNTGELF
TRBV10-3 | AISETLDRDSNQPQH
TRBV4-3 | ASSQDYPHQETQY
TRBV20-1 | SASRGPTVQPQH
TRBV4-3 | ASSQVQGAQETQY
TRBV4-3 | ASSPGQGSQY
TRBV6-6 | ASSYAPGGPYEQY
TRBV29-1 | SVTYRENGYT
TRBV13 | ASSLGRVVYEQY
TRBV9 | ASSAWDRGQDTEAF
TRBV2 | ASSERGSGANVLT
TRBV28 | ASKDPRSGANVLT
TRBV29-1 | SVDDNYEQY
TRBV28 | ASSPTGVYYGYT
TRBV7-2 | ASSRTGEDYEQY
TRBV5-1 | ASSFRAVTGRGNTEAF
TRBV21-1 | ASSRGQGVNTGELF
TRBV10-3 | AIWDAGTEAF
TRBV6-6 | ASIRFSLGTGELF
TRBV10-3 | AISQTSGTYEQY
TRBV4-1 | ASSQDHNNEQF